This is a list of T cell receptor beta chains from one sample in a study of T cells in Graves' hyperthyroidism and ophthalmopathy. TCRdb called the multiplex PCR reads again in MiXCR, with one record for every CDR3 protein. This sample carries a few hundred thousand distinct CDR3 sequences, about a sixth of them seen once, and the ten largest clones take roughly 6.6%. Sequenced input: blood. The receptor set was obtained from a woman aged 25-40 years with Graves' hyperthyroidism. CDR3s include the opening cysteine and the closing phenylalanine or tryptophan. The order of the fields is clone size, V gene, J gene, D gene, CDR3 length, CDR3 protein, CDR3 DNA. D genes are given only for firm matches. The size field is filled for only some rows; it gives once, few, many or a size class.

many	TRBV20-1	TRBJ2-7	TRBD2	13	CSAQREPLGEQYF	TGCAGTGCCCAGCGGGAGCCTCTTGGCGAGCAGTACTTC
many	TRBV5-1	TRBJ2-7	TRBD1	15	CASSPSGTGGKEQYF	TGCGCCAGCAGCCCCTCCGGGACAGGGGGCAAAGAGCAGTACTTC
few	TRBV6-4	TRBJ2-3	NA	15	CASSELGTSTDTQYF	TGTGCCAGCAGTGAGTTGGGAACTAGCACAGATACGCAGTATTTT
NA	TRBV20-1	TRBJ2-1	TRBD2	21	CSARGPLTSGPTGASYNEQFF	TGCAGTGCTAGGGGACCTTTGACTAGCGGACCGACCGGGGCCTCCTACAATGAGCAGTTCTTC
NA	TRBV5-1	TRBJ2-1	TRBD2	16	CASRRPGTSGIHEQFF	TGCGCCAGCAGGAGGCCCGGGACTAGCGGGATACATGAGCAGTTCTTC
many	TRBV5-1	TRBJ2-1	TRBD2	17	CASIEAGAYGSYNEQFF	TGCGCCAGCATAGAAGCGGGAGCCTATGGCTCCTACAATGAGCAGTTCTTC
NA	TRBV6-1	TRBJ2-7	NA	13	CASRMGLHYEQYF	TGTGCCAGCAGGATGGGATTACACTACGAGCAGTACTTC
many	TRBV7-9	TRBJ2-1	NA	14	CASSSPAIDNEQFF	TGTGCCAGCAGCTCCCCGGCCATCGACAATGAGCAGTTCTTC
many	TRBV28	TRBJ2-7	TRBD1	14	CASNSRDRTYEQYF	TGTGCCAGCAATTCACGGGACAGGACCTACGAGCAGTACTTC
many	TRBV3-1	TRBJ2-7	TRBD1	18	CASSHLAGTGGEGYEQYF	TGTGCCAGCAGCCACTTGGCCGGGACAGGGGGCGAAGGGTACGAGCAGTACTTC
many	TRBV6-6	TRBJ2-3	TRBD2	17	CASSYEPGLARQDSQYF	TGTGCCAGCAGTTACGAGCCGGGACTAGCTCGGCAAGATTCGCAGTATTTT
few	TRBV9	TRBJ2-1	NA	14	CASSSRDLYNEQFF	TGTGCCAGCAGCTCCCGGGACTTATACAATGAGCAGTTCTTC
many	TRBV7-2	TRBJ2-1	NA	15	CASSLAGAEYNEQFF	TGTGCCAGCAGCTTAGCGGGAGCGGAGTACAATGAGCAGTTCTTC
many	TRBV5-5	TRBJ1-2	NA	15	CASSWGPRANYGYTF	TGTGCCAGCAGCTGGGGACCGAGAGCTAACTATGGCTACACCTTC
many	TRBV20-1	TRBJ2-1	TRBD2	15	CSARGSSGSENEQFF	TGCAGTGCTCGGGGGTCTAGCGGGAGTGAGAATGAGCAGTTCTTC
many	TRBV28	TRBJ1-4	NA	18	CASSVPEHDSATNEKLFF	TGTGCCAGCAGTGTCCCTGAGCACGATTCTGCAACTAATGAAAAACTGTTTTTT
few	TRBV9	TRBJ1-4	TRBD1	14	CASSATGGREKLFF	TGTGCCAGCAGCGCGACAGGGGGCCGTGAAAAACTGTTTTTT
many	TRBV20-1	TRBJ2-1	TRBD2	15	CSAQRTSGRYTEQFF	TGCAGTGCCCAACGGACTAGCGGGAGATACACTGAGCAGTTCTTC
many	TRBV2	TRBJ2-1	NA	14	CASSDRDFYNEQFF	TGTGCCAGCAGCGACCGGGACTTTTACAATGAGCAGTTCTTC
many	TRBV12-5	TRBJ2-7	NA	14	CASGLPGNSYEQYF	TGTGCTAGTGGTTTGCCGGGGAACTCCTACGAGCAGTACTTC
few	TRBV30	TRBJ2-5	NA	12	CAWTPLRETQYF	TGTGCCTGGACCCCTTTGAGAGAGACCCAGTACTTC
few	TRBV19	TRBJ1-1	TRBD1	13	CASEDRASGEAFF	TGTGCCAGCGAGGACAGGGCCTCTGGTGAAGCTTTCTTT
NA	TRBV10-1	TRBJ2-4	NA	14	CASSESWPRGIQYF	TGCGCCAGCAGTGAGTCGTGGCCGAGGGGCATTCAGTACTTC
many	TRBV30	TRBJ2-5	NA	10	CAWSQETQYF	TGTGCCTGGAGCCAAGAGACCCAGTACTTC
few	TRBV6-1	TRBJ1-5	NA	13	CASTGAGNQPQHF	TGTGCCAGCACAGGGGCAGGGAATCAGCCCCAGCATTTT
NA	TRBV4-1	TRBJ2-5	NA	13	CASSQARAGTQYF	TGCGCCAGCAGCCAAGCTAGGGCTGGGACCCAGTACTTC
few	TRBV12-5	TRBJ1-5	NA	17	CASGLVRGQPINQPQHF	TGTGCTAGTGGTTTGGTAAGGGGTCAGCCGATCAATCAGCCCCAGCATTTT
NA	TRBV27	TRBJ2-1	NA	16	CASSWNGHPENNEQFF	TGTGCCAGCAGTTGGAATGGACATCCAGAAAACAATGAGCAGTTCTTC
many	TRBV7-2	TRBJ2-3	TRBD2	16	CASSLGLAAPADTQYF	TGTGCCAGCAGCCTTGGACTAGCGGCTCCAGCAGATACGCAGTATTTT
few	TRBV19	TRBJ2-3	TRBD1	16	CASSIARTGNTDTQYF	TGTGCCAGTAGTATAGCTCGGACAGGGAACACAGATACGCAGTATTTT
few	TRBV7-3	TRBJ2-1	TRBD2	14	CASSPLADHNEQFF	TGTGCCAGCAGCCCACTAGCGGACCACAATGAGCAGTTCTTC
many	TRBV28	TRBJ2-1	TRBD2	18	CASSHAKATSGLSNEQFF	TGTGCCAGCAGTCACGCTAAGGCGACTAGCGGGTTATCGAATGAGCAGTTCTTC
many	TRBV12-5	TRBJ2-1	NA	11	CASGFEIEQFF	TGTGCTAGTGGTTTTGAGATTGAGCAGTTCTTC
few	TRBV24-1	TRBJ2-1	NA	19	CATPPLFPVAERNYNEQFF	TGTGCCACCCCGCCCCTTTTTCCAGTAGCGGAGAGAAACTACAATGAGCAGTTCTTC
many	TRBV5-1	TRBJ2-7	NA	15	CASSSEGRYPYEQYF	TGCGCCAGCAGCTCCGAAGGGAGGTACCCCTACGAGCAGTACTTC
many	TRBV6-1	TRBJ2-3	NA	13	CASSGDGTDTQYF	TGTGCCAGCAGTGGGGACGGCACAGATACGCAGTATTTT
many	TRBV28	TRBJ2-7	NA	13	CASSFLGAREQYF	TGTGCCAGCAGTTTTTTAGGGGCCAGGGAGCAGTACTTC
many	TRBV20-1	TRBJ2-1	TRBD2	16	CSAGRMAGGFNNEQFF	TGCAGTGCTGGACGCATGGCGGGAGGGTTCAACAATGAGCAGTTCTTC
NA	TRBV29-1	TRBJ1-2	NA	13	CSVEDRSPPGYTF	TGCAGCGTTGAAGATAGGAGTCCTCCTGGCTACACCTTC
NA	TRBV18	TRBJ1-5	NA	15	CASSPRIISNQPQHF	TGTGCCAGCTCACCCCGGATAATTAGCAATCAGCCCCAGCATTTT
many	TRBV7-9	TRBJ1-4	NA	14	CASSPRQGYEKLFF	TGTGCCAGCAGCCCACGGCAGGGCTATGAAAAACTGTTTTTT
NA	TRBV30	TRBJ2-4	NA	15	CAWSVPGVAKNIQYF	TGTGCCTGGAGTGTACCGGGGGTAGCCAAAAACATTCAGTACTTC
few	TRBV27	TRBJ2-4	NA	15	CASSPVRSAKNIQYF	TGTGCCAGCAGTCCTGTACGGAGTGCCAAAAACATTCAGTACTTC
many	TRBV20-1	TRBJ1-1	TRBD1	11	CSARKDREAFF	TGCAGTGCTAGAAAGGACAGGGAAGCTTTCTTT
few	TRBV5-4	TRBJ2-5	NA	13	CASSGGGQETQYF	TGTGCCAGCAGCGGTGGAGGGCAGGAGACCCAGTACTTC
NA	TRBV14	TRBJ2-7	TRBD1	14	CASSDRDRNYEQYF	TGTGCCAGCAGCGACCGGGACAGAAACTACGAGCAGTACTTC
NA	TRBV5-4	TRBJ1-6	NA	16	CVGSLDAGVWDSPLHF	TGTGTCGGCAGCTTGGATGCAGGGGTATGGGATTCACCCCTCCACTTT
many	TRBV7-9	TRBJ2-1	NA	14	CASSFDSADNEQFF	TGTGCCAGCAGTTTTGATAGCGCCGACAATGAGCAGTTCTTC
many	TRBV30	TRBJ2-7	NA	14	CAWSVRAGAYEQYF	TGTGCCTGGAGTGTGAGGGCCGGGGCCTACGAGCAGTACTTC
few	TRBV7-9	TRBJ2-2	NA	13	CASSTGRTGELFF	TGTGCCAGCAGCACCGGACGGACCGGGGAGCTGTTTTTT
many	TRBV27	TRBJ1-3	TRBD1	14	CASSSTGAGNTIYF	TGTGCCAGCAGTTCGACAGGGGCTGGAAACACCATATATTTT
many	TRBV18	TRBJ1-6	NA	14	CASSPQGGNSPLHF	TGTGCCAGCTCACCACAGGGAGGCAATTCACCCCTCCACTTT
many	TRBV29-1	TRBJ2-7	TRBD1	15	CSVEGGTAIGYEQYF	TGCAGCGTTGAAGGGGGGACAGCGATCGGCTACGAGCAGTACTTC